This T cell receptor (beta chain) originates from a study of blood T cell repertoires in COVID-19. Background on the study: Spain, Italy and the United States supplied samples that represented acute and convalescent COVID-19. In each case, the material was cDNA or gDNA derived from T cells, B-cell-depleted T cells, or PBMCs.

Original processing notes: From reference gene primer amplification, estimates of nucleated cell counts were derived. Clones were read by immunoSEQ multiplex PCR, and TCRdb kept only the in-frame ones, dropping some. Clonal size and the V and J genes are those of that table, whereas D and trimming came from the DNA. Of fewer than 50,000 clones listed, over 70% were seen once; the top ten hold around two fifths. V was pared by 5 bases and J by 7 bases, with 13 bases of the junction left unmatched. Looked up from germline, CDR1 is LGHNA and CDR2 is YNFKEQ. This CDR3 region has 16 residues. The chain combines TRBV4-2 with TRBJ1-4; 7 bases agree with TRBD1. The material sequenced was peripheral blood. The TCR was taken from a woman aged 80 or over with active or convalescent COVID-19. This CDR3 is CASSVTRQGSGEKLFF. CDR3 sequence (DNA): TGTGCCAGCAGCGTAACCCGACAGGGATCGGGTGAAAAACTGTTTTTT.